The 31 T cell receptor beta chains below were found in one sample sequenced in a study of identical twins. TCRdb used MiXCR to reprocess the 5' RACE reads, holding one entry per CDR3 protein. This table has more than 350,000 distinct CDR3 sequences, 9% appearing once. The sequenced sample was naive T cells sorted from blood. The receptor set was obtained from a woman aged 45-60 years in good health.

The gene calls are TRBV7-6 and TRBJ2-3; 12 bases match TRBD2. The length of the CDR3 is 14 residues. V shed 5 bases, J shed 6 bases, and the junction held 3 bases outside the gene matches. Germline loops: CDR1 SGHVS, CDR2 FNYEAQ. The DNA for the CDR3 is TGTGCCAGCAGCCTTACTAGCGGGAGGGATACGCAGTATTTT. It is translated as CASSLTSGRDTQYF.

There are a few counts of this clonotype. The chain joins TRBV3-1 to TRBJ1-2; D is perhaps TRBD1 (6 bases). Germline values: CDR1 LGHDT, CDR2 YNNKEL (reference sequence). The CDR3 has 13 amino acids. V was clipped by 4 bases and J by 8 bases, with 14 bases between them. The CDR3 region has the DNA TGTGCCAGCAGCCCCACAGGGACTGGGGGCTACACCTTC. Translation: CASSPTGTGGYTF. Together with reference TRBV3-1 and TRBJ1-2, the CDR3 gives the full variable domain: DTAVSQTPKYLVTQMGNDKSIKCEQNLGHDTMYWYKQDSKKFLKIMFSYNNKELIINETVPNRFSPKSPDKAHLNLHINSLELGDSAVYFCASSPTGTGGYTFGSGTRLTVV.

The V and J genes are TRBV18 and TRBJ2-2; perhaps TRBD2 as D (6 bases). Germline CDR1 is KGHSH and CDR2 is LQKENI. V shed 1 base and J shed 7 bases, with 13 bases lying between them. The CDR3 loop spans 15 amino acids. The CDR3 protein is CASSPLTSLSGELFF. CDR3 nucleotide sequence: TGTGCCAGCTCACCACTCACTAGCCTAAGCGGGGAGCTGTTTTTT.

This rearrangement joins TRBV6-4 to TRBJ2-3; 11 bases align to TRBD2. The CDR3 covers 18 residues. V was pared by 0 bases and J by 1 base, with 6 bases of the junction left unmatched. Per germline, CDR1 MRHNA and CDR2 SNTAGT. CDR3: CASSDSSGRAVGTDTQYF. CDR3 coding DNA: TGTGCCAGCAGTGACTCTAGCGGGAGGGCCGTCGGCACAGATACGCAGTATTTT.

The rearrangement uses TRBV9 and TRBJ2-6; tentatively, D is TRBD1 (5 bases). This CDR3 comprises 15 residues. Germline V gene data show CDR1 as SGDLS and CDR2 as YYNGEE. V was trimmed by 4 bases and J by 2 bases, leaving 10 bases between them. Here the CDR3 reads CASSPSRAGANVLTF. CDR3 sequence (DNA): TGTGCCAGCAGCCCGAGCAGGGCTGGGGCCAACGTCCTGACTTTC.

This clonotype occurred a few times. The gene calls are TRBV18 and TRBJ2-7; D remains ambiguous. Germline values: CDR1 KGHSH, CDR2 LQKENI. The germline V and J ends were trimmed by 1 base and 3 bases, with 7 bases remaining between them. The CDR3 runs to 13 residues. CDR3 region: CASSPLNDYEQYF. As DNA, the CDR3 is TGTGCCAGCTCACCACTAAACGACTACGAGCAGTACTTC.

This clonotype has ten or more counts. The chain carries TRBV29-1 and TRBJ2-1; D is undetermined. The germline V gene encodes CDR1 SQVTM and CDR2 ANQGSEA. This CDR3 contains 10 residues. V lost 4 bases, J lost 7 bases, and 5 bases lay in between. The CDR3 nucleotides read TGCAGCGTTGTAGGAAATGAGCAGTTCTTC. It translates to CSVVGNEQFF.

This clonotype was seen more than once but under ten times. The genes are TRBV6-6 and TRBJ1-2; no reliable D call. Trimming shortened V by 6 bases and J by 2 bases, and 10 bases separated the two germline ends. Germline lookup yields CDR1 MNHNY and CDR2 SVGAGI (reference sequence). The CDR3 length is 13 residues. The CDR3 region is CASSLDINYGYTF. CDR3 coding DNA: TGTGCCAGCAGCCTCGACATCAACTATGGCTACACCTTC.

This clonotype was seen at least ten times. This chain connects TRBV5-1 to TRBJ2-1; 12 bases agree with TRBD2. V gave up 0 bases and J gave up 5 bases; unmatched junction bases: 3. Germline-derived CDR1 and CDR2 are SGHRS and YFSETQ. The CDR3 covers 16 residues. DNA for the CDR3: TGCGCCAGCAGCTTGGCCCGACTAGCGGGAGACAATGAGCAGTTCTTC. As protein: CASSLARLAGDNEQFF.

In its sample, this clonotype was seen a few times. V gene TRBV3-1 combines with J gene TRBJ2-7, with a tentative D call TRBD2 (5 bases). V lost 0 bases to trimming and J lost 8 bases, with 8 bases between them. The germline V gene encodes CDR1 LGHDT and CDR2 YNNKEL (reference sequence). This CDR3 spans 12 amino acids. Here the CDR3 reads CASSQEGGQQYF. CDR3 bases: TGTGCCAGCAGCCAAGAAGGAGGACAGCAGTACTTC.

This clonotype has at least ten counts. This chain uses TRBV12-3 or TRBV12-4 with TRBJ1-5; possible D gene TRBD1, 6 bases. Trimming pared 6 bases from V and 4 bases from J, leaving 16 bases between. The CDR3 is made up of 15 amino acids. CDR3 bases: TGTGCCAGCAGCCCTGGCCCAGGGGAAAATCAGCCCCAGCATTTT. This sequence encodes CASSPGPGENQPQHF.

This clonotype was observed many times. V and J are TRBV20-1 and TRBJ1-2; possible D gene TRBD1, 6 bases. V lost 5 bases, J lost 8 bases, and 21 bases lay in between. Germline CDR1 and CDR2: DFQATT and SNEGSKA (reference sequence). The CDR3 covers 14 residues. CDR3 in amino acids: CSAPAGGAVRGYTF. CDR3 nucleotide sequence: TGCAGTGCTCCCGCGGGGGGCGCAGTTAGGGGCTACACCTTC.

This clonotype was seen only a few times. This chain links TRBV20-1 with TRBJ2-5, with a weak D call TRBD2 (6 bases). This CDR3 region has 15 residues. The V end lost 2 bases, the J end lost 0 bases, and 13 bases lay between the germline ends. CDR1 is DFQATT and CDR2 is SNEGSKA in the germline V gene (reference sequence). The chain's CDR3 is CSARRAGGYQETQYF. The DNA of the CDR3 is TGCAGTGCTAGAAGAGCGGGTGGGTACCAAGAGACCCAGTACTTC.

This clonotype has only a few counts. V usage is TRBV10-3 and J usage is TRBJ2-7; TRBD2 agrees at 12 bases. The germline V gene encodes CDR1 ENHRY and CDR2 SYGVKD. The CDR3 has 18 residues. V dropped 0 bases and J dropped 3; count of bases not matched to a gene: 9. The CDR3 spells CAISESPTSGRSLYEQYF. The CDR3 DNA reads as TGTGCCATCAGTGAGTCCCCGACTAGCGGGAGATCACTCTACGAGCAGTACTTC.

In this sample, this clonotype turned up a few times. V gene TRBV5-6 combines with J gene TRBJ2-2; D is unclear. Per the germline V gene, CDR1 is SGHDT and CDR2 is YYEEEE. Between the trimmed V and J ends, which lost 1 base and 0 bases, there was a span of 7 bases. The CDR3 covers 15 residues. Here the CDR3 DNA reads TGTGCCAGCAGCTTGCGAGCGACGAACACCGGGGAGCTGTTTTTT. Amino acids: CASSLRATNTGELFF.

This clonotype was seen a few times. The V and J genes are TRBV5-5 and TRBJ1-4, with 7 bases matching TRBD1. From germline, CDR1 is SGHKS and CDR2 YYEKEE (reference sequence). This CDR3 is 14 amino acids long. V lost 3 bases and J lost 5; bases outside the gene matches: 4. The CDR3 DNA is TGTGCCAGCAGCTCGGGACAGAGAAATGAAAAACTGTTTTTT. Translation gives CASSSGQRNEKLFF.

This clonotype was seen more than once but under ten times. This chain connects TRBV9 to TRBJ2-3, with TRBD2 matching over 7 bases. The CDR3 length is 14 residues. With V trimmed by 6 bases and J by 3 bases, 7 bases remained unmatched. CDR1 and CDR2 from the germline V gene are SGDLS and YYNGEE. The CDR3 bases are TGTGCCAGCACCTACTCCGGGGGGACAGATACGCAGTATTTT. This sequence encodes CASTYSGGTDTQYF.

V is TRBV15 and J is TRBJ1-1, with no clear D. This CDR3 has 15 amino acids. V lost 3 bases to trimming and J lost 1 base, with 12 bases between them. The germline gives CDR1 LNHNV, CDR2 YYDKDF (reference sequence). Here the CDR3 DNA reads TGTGCCACCAGCAGTGCGGGCTCTCCGAACACTGAAGCTTTCTTT. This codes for CATSSAGSPNTEAFF.

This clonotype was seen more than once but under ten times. CDR3 sequence: CASNRGGLGLYEQYF. CDR3 sequence (DNA): TGCGCCAGCAACAGGGGGGGACTGGGGTTATACGAGCAGTACTTC. The chain couples TRBV5-1 to TRBJ2-7; a possible D gene is TRBD1 (8 bases). CDR3 size: 15 residues. The germline V gene encodes CDR1 SGHRS and CDR2 YFSETQ. The V and J ends lost 6 bases and 4 bases respectively, with 20 bases between them.

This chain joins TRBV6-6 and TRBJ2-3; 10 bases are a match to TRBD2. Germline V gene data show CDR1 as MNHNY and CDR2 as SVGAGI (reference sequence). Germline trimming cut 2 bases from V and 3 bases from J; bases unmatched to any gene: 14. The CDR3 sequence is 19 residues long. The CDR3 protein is CASSYGLASGSRLTDTQYF. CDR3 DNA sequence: TGTGCCAGCAGTTACGGTTTGGCTAGCGGGAGCCGGTTGACAGATACGCAGTATTTT.

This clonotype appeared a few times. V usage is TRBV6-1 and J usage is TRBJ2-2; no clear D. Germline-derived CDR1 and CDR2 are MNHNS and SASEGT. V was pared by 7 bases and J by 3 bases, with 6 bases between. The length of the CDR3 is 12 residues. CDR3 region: CASNLYTGELFF. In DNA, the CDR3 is TGTGCCAGCAATCTTTACACCGGGGAGCTGTTTTTT.

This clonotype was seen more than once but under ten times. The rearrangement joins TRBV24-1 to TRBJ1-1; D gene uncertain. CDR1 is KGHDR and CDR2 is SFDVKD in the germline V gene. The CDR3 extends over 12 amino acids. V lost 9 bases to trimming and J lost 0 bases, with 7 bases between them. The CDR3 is CATGEMNTEAFF. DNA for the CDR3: TGTGCCACCGGAGAGATGAACACTGAAGCTTTCTTT.

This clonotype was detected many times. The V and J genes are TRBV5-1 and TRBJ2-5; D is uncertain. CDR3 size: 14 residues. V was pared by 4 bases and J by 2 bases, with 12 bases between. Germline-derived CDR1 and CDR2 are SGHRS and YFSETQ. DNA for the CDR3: TGCGCCAGCAGCCTAGGGTCCGGGCAAGAGACCCAGTACTTC. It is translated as CASSLGSGQETQYF.

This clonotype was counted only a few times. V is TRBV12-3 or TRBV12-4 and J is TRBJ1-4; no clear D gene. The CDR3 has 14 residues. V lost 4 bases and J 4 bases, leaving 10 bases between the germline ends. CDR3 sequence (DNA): TGTGCCAGCAGTTGGCTTGCAATTAATGAAAAACTGTTTTTT. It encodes CASSWLAINEKLFF.

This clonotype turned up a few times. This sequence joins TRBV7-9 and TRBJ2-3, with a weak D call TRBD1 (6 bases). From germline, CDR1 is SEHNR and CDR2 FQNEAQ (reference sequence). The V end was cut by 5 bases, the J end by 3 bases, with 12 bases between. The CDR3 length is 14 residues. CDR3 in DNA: TGTGCCAGCAGCCCGCGACAGGAAACAGATACGCAGTATTTT. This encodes CASSPRQETDTQYF.

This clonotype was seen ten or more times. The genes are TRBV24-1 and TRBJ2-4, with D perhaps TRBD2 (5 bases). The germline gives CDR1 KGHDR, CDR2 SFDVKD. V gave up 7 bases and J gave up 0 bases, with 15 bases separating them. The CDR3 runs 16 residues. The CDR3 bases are TGTGCCACCAGCTCCCCGGACTTCGGAGCCAAAAACATTCAGTACTTC. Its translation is CATSSPDFGAKNIQYF.

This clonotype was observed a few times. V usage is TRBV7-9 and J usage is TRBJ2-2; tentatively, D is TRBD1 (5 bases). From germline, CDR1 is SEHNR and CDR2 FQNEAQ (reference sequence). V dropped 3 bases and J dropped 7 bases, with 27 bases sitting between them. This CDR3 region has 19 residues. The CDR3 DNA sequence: TGTGCCAGCAGCTTCGACGACAGACCTTGGGGATTTGTTGGCGGGGAGCTGTTTTTT. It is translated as CASSFDDRPWGFVGGELFF.

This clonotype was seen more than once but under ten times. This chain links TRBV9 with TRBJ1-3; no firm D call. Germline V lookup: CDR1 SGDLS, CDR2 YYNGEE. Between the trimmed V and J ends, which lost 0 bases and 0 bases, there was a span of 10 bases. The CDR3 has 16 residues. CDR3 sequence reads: CASSVAPYGSGNTIYF. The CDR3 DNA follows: TGTGCCAGCAGCGTAGCCCCTTACGGCTCTGGAAACACCATATATTTT.

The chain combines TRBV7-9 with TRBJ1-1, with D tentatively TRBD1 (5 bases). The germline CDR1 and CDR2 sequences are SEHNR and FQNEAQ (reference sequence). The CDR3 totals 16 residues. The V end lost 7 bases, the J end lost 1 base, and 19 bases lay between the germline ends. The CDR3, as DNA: TGTGCCAGCAACCCGGCTGGGGGGGTAGGGAACACTGAAGCTTTCTTT. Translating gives CASNPAGGVGNTEAFF.

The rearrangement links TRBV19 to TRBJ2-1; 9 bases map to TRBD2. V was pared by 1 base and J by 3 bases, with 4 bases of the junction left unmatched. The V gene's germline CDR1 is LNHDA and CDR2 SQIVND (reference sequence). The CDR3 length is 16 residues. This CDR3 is CASSIATSGHYNEQFF. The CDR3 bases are TGTGCCAGTAGTATAGCCACTAGCGGGCACTACAATGAGCAGTTCTTC.

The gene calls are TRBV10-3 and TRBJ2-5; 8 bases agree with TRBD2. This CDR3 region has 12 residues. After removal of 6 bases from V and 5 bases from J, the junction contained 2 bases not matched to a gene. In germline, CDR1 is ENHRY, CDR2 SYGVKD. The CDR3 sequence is CAIRSGSETQYF. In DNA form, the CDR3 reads TGTGCCATCAGAAGCGGGAGTGAGACCCAGTACTTC.